This section outlines one T cell receptor (beta chain) sequence together with its context. As yet, its antigen is unknown. The entry originates in a study of cytomegalovirus exposure and HLA in healthy donors. Study-wide findings and caveats: The study labeled approximately 150 TCR beta chains cytomegalovirus-associated. A subsequent analysis found that TCR clusters from the first cohort also tended to co-occur in the 120 validation repertoires, with approximately 95% of cluster scores above 0.

The table came from immunoSEQ multiplex PCR; TCRdb's copy has only in-frame clones and leaves some out. The sample consists of 200,000 or so clones, around four fifths of them appearing once. Separate from the approximately 700-subject first cohort was the 120-subject validation cohort, to which the donors belonged. The CDR3 spans 15 residues. Germline V gives CDR1 SGHTA, CDR2 FQGTGA. V shed 5 bases, J shed 8 bases, and the junction held 8 bases outside the gene matches. This chain connects TRBV7-3 to TRBJ2-1, with 11 bases fitting TRBD2. This TCR was recovered from a woman aged 18-35 years in good health and CMV-seronegative. What was sequenced was PBMCs. The CDR3 reads CASSVSSGGFDEQFF. Written as DNA, the CDR3 is TGTGCCAGCAGCGTATCTAGCGGGGGGTTCGATGAGCAGTTCTTC.